These T cell receptor beta chains were read from a single sample in a study of type 1 regulatory T cells. TCRdb passed the reads through MiXCR, listing each CDR3 protein once. Here the sample spans about 67,000 distinct CDR3 sequences, about 50% being singletons. What these receptors recognize is not known. Sequences were obtained from cultured non-Tr1 T cells, either the whole culture or a sorted T cell fraction (not recorded which). These receptors were obtained from a human donor in good health. The CDR3 runs from the conserved cysteine through the conserved F or W. Each record gives: clone size, J gene, V gene, D gene, CDR3 protein, CDR3 DNA. The D gene is left open where the match is weak. Where a row states a size, it is once, few, many or the class of an expanded clone; other rows omit it.

abundance: NA; j_gene: TRBJ2-1; v_gene: TRBV5-1; d_gene: TRBD2; CDR3aa: CASKLVVAGGEEQFF; CDR3nt: TGCGCCAGCAAGCTGGTGGTAGCGGGGGGCGAGGAGCAGTTCTTC
abundance: NA; j_gene: TRBJ2-2; v_gene: TRBV27; d_gene: NA; CDR3aa: CASSLITARNTGELFF; CDR3nt: TGTGCCAGCAGTTTAATTACAGCTAGGAACACCGGGGAGCTGTTTTTT
abundance: NA; j_gene: TRBJ1-2; v_gene: TRBV4-3; d_gene: NA; CDR3aa: CASSQEFWGDYGYTF; CDR3nt: TGCGCCAGCAGCCAAGAGTTCTGGGGGGACTATGGCTACACCTTC
abundance: NA; j_gene: TRBJ2-3; v_gene: TRBV19; d_gene: TRBD2; CDR3aa: CASSQSGGDTDTQYF; CDR3nt: TGTGCCAGTAGCCAGAGCGGGGGCGACACAGATACGCAGTATTTT
abundance: once; j_gene: TRBJ2-3; v_gene: TRBV20-1; d_gene: TRBD2; CDR3aa: CSALPPSGGAGDTQYF; CDR3nt: TGCAGTGCCCTTCCCCCTAGCGGGGGGGCAGGAGATACGCAGTATTTT
abundance: many; j_gene: TRBJ2-3; v_gene: TRBV20-1; d_gene: TRBD2; CDR3aa: CSARAPSGGRADTQYF; CDR3nt: TGCAGTGCTAGAGCTCCTAGCGGGGGGCGGGCAGATACGCAGTATTTT
abundance: few; j_gene: TRBJ2-4; v_gene: TRBV7-9; d_gene: NA; CDR3aa: CASSLALAAAKNIQYF; CDR3nt: TGTGCCAGCAGCTTAGCGCTGGCGGCTGCCAAAAACATTCAGTACTTC
abundance: NA; j_gene: TRBJ2-1; v_gene: TRBV20-1; d_gene: TRBD2; CDR3aa: CSAKFFGGRVQFF; CDR3nt: TGCAGTGCCAAGTTCTTCGGGGGGAGGGTACAATTCTTC
abundance: NA; j_gene: TRBJ2-1; v_gene: TRBV6-1; d_gene: TRBD2; CDR3aa: CASSSSGARGNEQFF; CDR3nt: TGTGCCAGCAGTTCGAGCGGGGCTCGGGGAAATGAGCAGTTCTTC
abundance: NA; j_gene: TRBJ1-6; v_gene: TRBV5-1; d_gene: NA; CDR3aa: CASSLTGGSDSPLHF; CDR3nt: TGCGCCAGCAGCTTAACAGGAGGTAGCGATTCACCCCTCCACTTT
abundance: few; j_gene: TRBJ2-2; v_gene: TRBV5-5; d_gene: NA; CDR3aa: CASGSANTGELFF; CDR3nt: TGTGCCAGCGGATCGGCGAACACCGGGGAGCTGTTTTTT
abundance: NA; j_gene: TRBJ2-5; v_gene: TRBV4-1; d_gene: TRBD2; CDR3aa: CASSQGLGGGAQETQYF; CDR3nt: TGCGCCAGCAGCCAGGGTCTGGGCGGGGGGGCCCAAGAGACCCAGTACTTC
abundance: NA; j_gene: TRBJ2-5; v_gene: TRBV24-1; d_gene: NA; CDR3aa: CATSDLPPKETQYF; CDR3nt: TGTGCCACCAGTGATTTGCCACCTAAAGAGACCCAGTACTTC
abundance: few; j_gene: TRBJ2-5; v_gene: TRBV6-1; d_gene: NA; CDR3aa: CATSRPVQETQYF; CDR3nt: TGTGCCACCTCCCGACCGGTACAAGAGACCCAGTACTTC
abundance: NA; j_gene: TRBJ1-5; v_gene: TRBV7-2; d_gene: NA; CDR3aa: CASSPARSRQPQHF; CDR3nt: TGTGCCAGCAGCCCAGCCAGGAGTCGTCAGCCCCAGCATTTT
abundance: NA; j_gene: TRBJ2-1; v_gene: TRBV14; d_gene: NA; CDR3aa: CASSQDFQTVQFF; CDR3nt: TGTGCCAGCAGCCAAGATTTCCAGACAGTGCAGTTCTTC
abundance: NA; j_gene: TRBJ1-3; v_gene: TRBV7-6; d_gene: NA; CDR3aa: CASSLNTGTGNTIYF; CDR3nt: TGTGCCAGCAGCCTAAACACAGGGACTGGAAACACCATATATTTT
abundance: NA; j_gene: TRBJ1-2; v_gene: TRBV28; d_gene: NA; CDR3aa: CASGGSYGYTF; CDR3nt: TGTGCCAGCGGGGGCAGCTATGGCTACACCTTC
abundance: NA; j_gene: TRBJ2-1; v_gene: TRBV2; d_gene: NA; CDR3aa: CASSELDRIGGEQFF; CDR3nt: TGTGCCAGCAGTGAGTTAGACCGTATCGGGGGTGAGCAGTTCTTC
abundance: NA; j_gene: TRBJ1-1; v_gene: TRBV19; d_gene: NA; CDR3aa: CASRARFVGTEAFF; CDR3nt: TGTGCCAGTAGAGCCCGGTTCGTAGGCACTGAAGCTTTCTTT
abundance: medium-sized; j_gene: TRBJ2-1; v_gene: TRBV5-1; d_gene: TRBD2; CDR3aa: CASSLGRGFNNEQFF; CDR3nt: TGCGCCAGCAGCTTGGGGCGGGGGTTCAACAATGAGCAGTTCTTC
abundance: NA; j_gene: TRBJ1-2; v_gene: TRBV2; d_gene: NA; CDR3aa: CASSVKQNYGYIF; CDR3nt: TGTGCCAGCAGTGTGAAACAGAACTATGGCTACATCTTC
abundance: NA; j_gene: TRBJ2-7; v_gene: TRBV7-6; d_gene: NA; CDR3aa: CASSSTPGPRYDEQYF; CDR3nt: TGTGCCAGCAGCTCAACTCCGGGTCCCCGGTACGACGAGCAGTACTTC
abundance: NA; j_gene: TRBJ1-2; v_gene: TRBV5-1; d_gene: NA; CDR3aa: CASSLATLNYGYTF; CDR3nt: TGCGCCAGCAGCTTGGCCACACTTAACTATGGCTACACCTTC
abundance: NA; j_gene: TRBJ1-1; v_gene: TRBV6-1; d_gene: NA; CDR3aa: CASTFLGVSNTEAFF; CDR3nt: TGTGCCAGCACGTTCCTCGGGGTTTCGAACACTGAAGCTTTCTTT
abundance: NA; j_gene: TRBJ2-7; v_gene: TRBV28; d_gene: NA; CDR3aa: CASRVGGGASSYEQYF; CDR3nt: TGTGCCAGCCGGGTTGGGGGGGGCGCCAGCTCCTACGAGCAGTACTTC
abundance: NA; j_gene: TRBJ2-7; v_gene: TRBV7-9; d_gene: NA; CDR3aa: CASSLGQSRDEQYF; CDR3nt: TGTGCCAGCAGCTTAGGACAGAGCAGGGACGAGCAGTACTTC
abundance: NA; j_gene: TRBJ1-3; v_gene: TRBV3-1; d_gene: NA; CDR3aa: CASSQGVRSSGNTIYF; CDR3nt: TGTGCCAGCAGCCAAGGAGTGAGGAGTTCTGGAAACACCATATATTTT
abundance: NA; j_gene: TRBJ2-1; v_gene: TRBV5-1; d_gene: TRBD2; CDR3aa: CASSTSGVYYEQFF; CDR3nt: TGCGCCAGCAGTACTAGCGGGGTGTACTATGAGCAGTTCTTC
abundance: NA; j_gene: TRBJ1-1; v_gene: TRBV20-1; d_gene: NA; CDR3aa: CSARDMNTEAFF; CDR3nt: TGCAGTGCTAGAGATATGAACACTGAAGCTTTCTTT
abundance: NA; j_gene: TRBJ2-2; v_gene: TRBV20-1; d_gene: NA; CDR3aa: CSARDRERTGELFF; CDR3nt: TGCAGTGCTAGAGATAGAGAGCGGACCGGGGAGCTGTTTTTT
abundance: NA; j_gene: TRBJ2-1; v_gene: TRBV4-1; d_gene: NA; CDR3aa: CASSQDSPNNNEQFF; CDR3nt: TGCGCCAGCAGCCAAGACTCCCCGAACAACAATGAGCAGTTCTTC
abundance: NA; j_gene: TRBJ2-6; v_gene: TRBV6-1; d_gene: NA; CDR3aa: CASTSVPLMRSGANVLTF; CDR3nt: TGTGCCAGCACCTCAGTACCCTTAATGCGCTCTGGGGCCAACGTCCTGACTTTC
abundance: NA; j_gene: TRBJ2-6; v_gene: TRBV2; d_gene: NA; CDR3aa: CASSDQGGGANVLTF; CDR3nt: TGTGCCAGCAGTGATCAGGGCGGCGGGGCCAACGTCCTGACTTTC
abundance: NA; j_gene: TRBJ2-1; v_gene: TRBV7-9; d_gene: NA; CDR3aa: CASSLPYSEQFF; CDR3nt: TGTGCCAGCAGCCTTCCCTACAGTGAGCAGTTCTTC